This paragraph covers one TCR beta chain sequence. This clonotype was counted ten times or more. Its specific antigen is unknown. Base qualities are not at hand, and no much larger clone is one base apart. The library was prepared using PCR. Data came from an Illumina HiSeq 2500. Molecular barcoding was employed in the preparation of TCR libraries, with unique molecular identifiers being used to normalize TCRbeta repertoire quantification. The public reads were quality trimmed at Q25 with fastp and then assembled into clones with MiXCR by TCRdb, keeping productive beta chains. CDR3 protein duplicates are merged, each entry listing the most common genes and DNA. Recorded for this sample are about 78,000 distinct CDR3 sequences; 11% to 15% of them occurred a single time. Around 26% of the sample comes from the top ten. The data are from a study of T-cell reconstitution after alpha-beta-depleted transplantation in children listed by TCRdb under 2016. Study-wide context: T-cell immune reconstitution after TCRalphabeta/CD19-depleted allogeneic hematopoietic cell transplantation in children was quantitatively tracked in the study by means of TCR repertoire profiling. Broader findings and caveats from the paper: In some patients, the high TCRbeta diversity seen at day 60 was put down to recipient T cells and intrathymic progenitors that had survived conditioning. The apparently early recovery of alphabetaT-cell counts about two months after transplant reportedly depended on only several hundred rapidly expanded clones that came from non-depleted graft cells. The frequencies of hyperexpanded clones fell over the following months, and after one year, T-cell counts and TCRbeta diversity were mostly attributed to newly produced T cells.

The sample's treatment or condition label is to be understood as: allogeneic hematopoietic cell transplantation with graft depleted of TCRalphabeta T cells and CD19 B cells. The children who served as transplant recipients had been given grafts of TCRalphabeta/CD19-depleted allogeneic hematopoietic cells. Source: PBMCs, mostly from graft donor cells, taken 180 days after TCRalphabeta/CD19-depleted stem cell transplant. The receptor was derived from a male patient between 2 and 15 years old who had a stem cell transplant for acute lymphoblastic leukemia, so the T cells may come from the graft donor.

The encoded CDR3 is CASRPRAGRNTGELFF. The DNA sequence is given as TGCGCCAGCCGCCCCAGAGCGGGAAGGAACACCGGGGAGCTGTTTTTT. The chain was built from TRBV5-1 and TRBJ2-2; the junction holds 7 bases that match TRBD2. Inclusive of the bounding cysteine and phenylalanine, the CDR3 is 16 residues long. Only the CDR3 DNA is retained, 48 bases long and in frame from the first base. CDR1 and CDR2, looked up from the germline V gene, are SGHRS and YFSETQ. The V end gives up 7 bases and the J end 1 base, leaving 10 bases in the junction not matched to a gene. Reference TRBV5-1 and TRBJ2-2 proteins supply the regions before and after the CDR3; the full variable domain is: KAGVTQTPRYLIKTRGQQVTLSCSPISGHRSVSWYQQTPGQGLQFLFEYFSETQRNKGNFPGRFSGRQFSNSRSEMNVSTLELGDSALYLCASRPRAGRNTGELFFGEGSRLTVL.